This T cell receptor (beta chain) came from a study of shared clonotypes between healthy human individuals. General study results and limits: Relative to their counterparts shared across all four donors, non-shared clonotypes exhibited diminished generation probabilities.

Some clones are missing from TCRdb's copy, which holds only in-frame ones; the method was immunoSEQ multiplex PCR. Altogether almost 750,000 clones are present, 55% to 80% being singletons, with the ten largest covering under 2%. About this clone itself: Its specificity is unknown.

The CDR3 totals 14 residues. Trimming shortened V by 0 bases and J by 6 bases, and 9 bases separated the two germline ends. Germline CDR1 SGHRS, CDR2 YFSETQ. The chain uses TRBV5-1 and TRBJ2-2; no definite D call. Sequences were obtained from memory CD4+ T cells sorted from blood. Subset: CD45RA-negative fraction. The clonotype was recovered from a woman aged 25 to 45 in good health. CDR3 amino acids: CASSLVAGPGELFF. For the CDR3, the DNA is TGCGCCAGCAGCTTGGTGGCAGGTCCCGGGGAGCTGTTTTTT.